This T cell receptor (beta chain) was found in a study of T cell responses to AZD1222 COVID-19 vaccine. There are 14 residues in the CDR3. The V and J ends lost 4 bases and 5 bases respectively, with 16 bases between them. Germline CDR1 and CDR2: SGHNT and YYREEE (reference sequence). Regarding the study as a whole: All repertoire sampling was performed exclusively after the peak T cell response. Only 5 or 6 people who got AZD1222 tested seropositive at baseline.

A word on this clone: Its antigen remains unidentified.

Profiled with immunoSEQ multiplex PCR; TCRdb holds only in-frame clones, not every one. The sample has 80,000 to 95,000 clones; around 87% are singletons. This specimen was peripheral blood, taken on day 0 of MenACWY control vaccination. The source is an adult in good health. V usage is TRBV5-4 and J usage is TRBJ2-7, with D possibly TRBD1 on 5 matching bases. The CDR3 DNA follows: TGTGCCAGCAGCCCTCGACAGTCCGCCCACGAGCAGTACTTC. The encoded protein is CASSPRQSAHEQYF.